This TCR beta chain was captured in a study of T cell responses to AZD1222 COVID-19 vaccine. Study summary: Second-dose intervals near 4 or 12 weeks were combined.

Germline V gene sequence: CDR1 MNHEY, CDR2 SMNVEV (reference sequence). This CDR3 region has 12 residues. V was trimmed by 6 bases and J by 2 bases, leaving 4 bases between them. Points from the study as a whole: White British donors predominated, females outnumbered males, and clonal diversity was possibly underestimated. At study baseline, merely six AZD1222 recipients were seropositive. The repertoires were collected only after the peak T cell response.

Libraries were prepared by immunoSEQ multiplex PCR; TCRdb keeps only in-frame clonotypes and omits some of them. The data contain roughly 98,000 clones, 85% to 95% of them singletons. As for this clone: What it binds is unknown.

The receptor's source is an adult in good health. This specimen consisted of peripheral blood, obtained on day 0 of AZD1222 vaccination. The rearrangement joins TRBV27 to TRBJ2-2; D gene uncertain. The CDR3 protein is CASSLNTGELFF. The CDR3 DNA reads TGTGCCAGCAGCCTAAACACCGGGGAGCTGTTTTTT.